This T cell receptor beta chain was captured by sequencing in a study of blood T cell repertoires in COVID-19. Background on the study: T cells, B-cell-depleted T cells, or PBMCs supplied cDNA or gDNA.

CDR3 length: 15 amino acids. Germline CDR1 reads SGHTA; CDR2 reads FQGTGA. Losses at the gene ends were 5 bases for V and 3 bases for J; bases not matched to a gene: 6. Authors' analysis steps: Reference gene primer amplification in the assay estimated nucleated cell counts. Libraries were prepared by immunoSEQ multiplex PCR; TCRdb keeps only in-frame clonotypes and omits some of them. The V and J calls and the clone size are those of that table, but D and trimming were determined from the DNA. Found here are 300,000 to 500,000 clones, over 75% of them singletons; the top ten hold approximately 1%. Cohort allocation depended upon clinical history that participants reported.

Sequencing used PBMCs or T cells enriched from blood (not recorded which). V is TRBV7-3 and J is TRBJ1-1; TRBD1 aligns across 10 bases. This receptor was taken from a woman aged 25 to 39 with acute COVID-19. CDR3 coding DNA: TGTGCCAGCAGCGCTCGACAGGGGGCGCACACTGAAGCTTTCTTT. Protein: CASSARQGAHTEAFF.